The sequence of this T cell receptor beta chain was determined in a study of blood T cell repertoires in COVID-19. Across the study: The study drew acute and convalescent COVID-19 samples from the United States, Italy and Spain.

This CDR3 contains 14 residues. Germline assignment: CDR1 SGHRS and CDR2 YFSETQ. The germline V and J ends were trimmed by 2 bases and 0 bases, with 8 bases remaining between them. Profiling relied on immunoSEQ multiplex PCR, and the TCRdb table lists in-frame clones only, not all of them. The repertoire holds under 75,000 clones, with 70% to 90% as singletons. Sequencing was performed on peripheral blood. The receptor was isolated from a man aged 55 to 70 with acute or convalescent COVID-19. The rearrangement links TRBV5-1 to TRBJ1-2; D call uncertain. CDR3 coding DNA: TGCGCCAGCAGCTTACAGCCAACTAACTATGGCTACACCTTC. Translated, it gives CASSLQPTNYGYTF.